This T cell receptor beta chain was retrieved from a study of CD8+ T cells in alopecia areata. Study-wide results and limits: TCR sharing across patients was less clear than in mice, possibly HLA-related.

Extraction and reverse transcription of RNA yielded cDNA as the sequencing template. TCRdb keeps only in-frame clones here, not all; method: immunoSEQ multiplex PCR. The repertoire holds 220,000 or so clones, with 50% to 70% as singletons. Comment on this clone: Its antigen is undetermined.

The germline gives CDR1 GTSNPN, CDR2 SVGIG (reference sequence). This CDR3 spans 13 amino acids. Sequences were derived from CD4+ T cells sorted from blood, sampled at week 0. This sequence joins TRBV30 and TRBJ1-1; 9 bases line up with TRBD1. The clonotype originates from a human donor with alopecia areata. The CDR3 sequence: CASISGTGLRAFF. The CDR3 DNA sequence: TGTGCTTCGATCTCCGGGACAGGGTTACGAGCTTTCTTT. The variable domain in full, with the rest retrieved from reference TRBV30 and TRBJ1-1, is SQTIHQWPATLVQPVGSPLSLECTVEGTSNPNLYWYRQAAGRGLQLLFYSVGIGQISSEVPQNLSASRPQDRQFILSSKKLLLSDSGFYLCASISGTGLRAFFGQGTRLTVV.